This record looks at one T cell receptor beta chain sequence and its context. The antigen is undetermined. The data belong to a study of post-analysis software for immune sequencing data. Unique molecular identifiers were built into the TCR beta cDNA libraries. The T cell input of roughly 1 to 11 million gave a few hundred thousand cDNA molecules. Each CDR3 protein is one row after TCRdb ran MiXCR on the PCR reads. The table records some 700,000 distinct CDR3 sequences, over 45% of them present only once. This CDR3 has 13 amino acids. The ends were cut back, 3 bases at V and 1 base at J, with 9 bases in the middle. Germline CDR1 DFQATT, CDR2 SNEGSKA (reference sequence). Findings and limits, study-wide: Elevated frequency relative to controls characterized a handful of TRBV segments in patients, TRBV5-6, TRBV5-1 and TRBV20-1 among them. Relative to controls, patients with multiple sclerosis showed significantly lower normalized Chao1 diversity.

The sequenced sample consisted of blood. The rearrangement links TRBV20-1 to TRBJ1-1, with D hard to call. The sequence was collected from a girl aged 2-10 years with multiple sclerosis. CDR3 region: CSARIPRNTEAFF. CDR3 in DNA: TGCAGTGCTAGGATTCCAAGGAACACTGAAGCTTTCTTT.